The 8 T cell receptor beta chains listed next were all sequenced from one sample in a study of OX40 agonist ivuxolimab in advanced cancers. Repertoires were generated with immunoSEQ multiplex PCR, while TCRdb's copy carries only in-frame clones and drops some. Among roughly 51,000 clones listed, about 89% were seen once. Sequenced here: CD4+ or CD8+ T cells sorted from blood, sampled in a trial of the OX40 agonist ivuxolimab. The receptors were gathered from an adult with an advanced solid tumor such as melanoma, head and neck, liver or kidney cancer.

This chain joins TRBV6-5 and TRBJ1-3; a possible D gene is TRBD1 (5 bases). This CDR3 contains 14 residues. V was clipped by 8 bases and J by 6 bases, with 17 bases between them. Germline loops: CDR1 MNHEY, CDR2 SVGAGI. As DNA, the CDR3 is TGTGCCAGCGTCCAGGGATTGTACGAAAACACCATATATTTT. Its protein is CASVQGLYENTIYF.

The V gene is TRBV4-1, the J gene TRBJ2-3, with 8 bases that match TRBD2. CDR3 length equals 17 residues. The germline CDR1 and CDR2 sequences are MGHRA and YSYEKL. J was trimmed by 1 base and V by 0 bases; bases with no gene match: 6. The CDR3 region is CASSQEGSLAGTDTQYF. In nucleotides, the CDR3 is TGCGCCAGCAGCCAAGAAGGGTCACTAGCGGGCACAGATACGCAGTATTTT.

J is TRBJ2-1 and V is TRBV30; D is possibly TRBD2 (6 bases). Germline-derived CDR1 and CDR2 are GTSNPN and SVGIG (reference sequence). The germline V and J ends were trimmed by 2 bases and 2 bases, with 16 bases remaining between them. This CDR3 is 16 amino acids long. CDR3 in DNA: TGTGCCTGGAGTCCCCTGGGGGGAGAGACCTACAATGAGCAGTTCTTC. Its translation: CAWSPLGGETYNEQFF.

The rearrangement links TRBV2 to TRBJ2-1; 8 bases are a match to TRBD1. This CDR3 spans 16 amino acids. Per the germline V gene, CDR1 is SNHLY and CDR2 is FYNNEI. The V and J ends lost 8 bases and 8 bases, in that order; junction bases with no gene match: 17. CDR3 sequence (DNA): TGTGCCAGCGGGGACCCGGACAGGGATCAATGGGATGAGCAGTTCTTC. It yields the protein CASGDPDRDQWDEQFF.

The CDR3 DNA reads as TGCGCCAGCAGCTACACCCAGGGTGAAGCTTTCTTT. This sequence encodes CASSYTQGEAFF. The chain links TRBV5-1 to TRBJ1-1, with D possibly being TRBD1 (5 bases). The V gene lost 3 bases and the J gene lost 7 bases, with 10 bases spanning the gap. Germline-derived CDR1 and CDR2 are SGHRS and YFSETQ. The CDR3 totals 12 residues.

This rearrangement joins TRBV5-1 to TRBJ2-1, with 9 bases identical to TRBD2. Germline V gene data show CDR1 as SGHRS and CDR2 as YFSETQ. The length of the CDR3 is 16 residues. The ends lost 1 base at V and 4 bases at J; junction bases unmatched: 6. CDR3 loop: CASSLLSGSLYNEQFF. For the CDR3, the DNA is TGCGCCAGCAGCTTGCTTAGCGGGAGTCTTTACAATGAGCAGTTCTTC.

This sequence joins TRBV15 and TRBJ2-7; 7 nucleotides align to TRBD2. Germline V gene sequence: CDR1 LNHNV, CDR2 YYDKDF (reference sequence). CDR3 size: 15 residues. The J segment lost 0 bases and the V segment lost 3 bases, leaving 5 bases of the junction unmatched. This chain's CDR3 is CATSSRGGSSYEQYF. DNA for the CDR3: TGTGCCACCAGCAGTCGCGGGGGTAGCTCCTACGAGCAGTACTTC.

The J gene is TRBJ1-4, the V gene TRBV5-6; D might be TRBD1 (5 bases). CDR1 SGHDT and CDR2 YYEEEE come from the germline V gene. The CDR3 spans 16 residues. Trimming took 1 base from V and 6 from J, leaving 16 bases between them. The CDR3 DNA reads TGTGCCAGCAGCTTGAGTTTGGGGGTGGTTGATGAAAAACTGTTTTTT. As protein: CASSLSLGVVDEKLFF.